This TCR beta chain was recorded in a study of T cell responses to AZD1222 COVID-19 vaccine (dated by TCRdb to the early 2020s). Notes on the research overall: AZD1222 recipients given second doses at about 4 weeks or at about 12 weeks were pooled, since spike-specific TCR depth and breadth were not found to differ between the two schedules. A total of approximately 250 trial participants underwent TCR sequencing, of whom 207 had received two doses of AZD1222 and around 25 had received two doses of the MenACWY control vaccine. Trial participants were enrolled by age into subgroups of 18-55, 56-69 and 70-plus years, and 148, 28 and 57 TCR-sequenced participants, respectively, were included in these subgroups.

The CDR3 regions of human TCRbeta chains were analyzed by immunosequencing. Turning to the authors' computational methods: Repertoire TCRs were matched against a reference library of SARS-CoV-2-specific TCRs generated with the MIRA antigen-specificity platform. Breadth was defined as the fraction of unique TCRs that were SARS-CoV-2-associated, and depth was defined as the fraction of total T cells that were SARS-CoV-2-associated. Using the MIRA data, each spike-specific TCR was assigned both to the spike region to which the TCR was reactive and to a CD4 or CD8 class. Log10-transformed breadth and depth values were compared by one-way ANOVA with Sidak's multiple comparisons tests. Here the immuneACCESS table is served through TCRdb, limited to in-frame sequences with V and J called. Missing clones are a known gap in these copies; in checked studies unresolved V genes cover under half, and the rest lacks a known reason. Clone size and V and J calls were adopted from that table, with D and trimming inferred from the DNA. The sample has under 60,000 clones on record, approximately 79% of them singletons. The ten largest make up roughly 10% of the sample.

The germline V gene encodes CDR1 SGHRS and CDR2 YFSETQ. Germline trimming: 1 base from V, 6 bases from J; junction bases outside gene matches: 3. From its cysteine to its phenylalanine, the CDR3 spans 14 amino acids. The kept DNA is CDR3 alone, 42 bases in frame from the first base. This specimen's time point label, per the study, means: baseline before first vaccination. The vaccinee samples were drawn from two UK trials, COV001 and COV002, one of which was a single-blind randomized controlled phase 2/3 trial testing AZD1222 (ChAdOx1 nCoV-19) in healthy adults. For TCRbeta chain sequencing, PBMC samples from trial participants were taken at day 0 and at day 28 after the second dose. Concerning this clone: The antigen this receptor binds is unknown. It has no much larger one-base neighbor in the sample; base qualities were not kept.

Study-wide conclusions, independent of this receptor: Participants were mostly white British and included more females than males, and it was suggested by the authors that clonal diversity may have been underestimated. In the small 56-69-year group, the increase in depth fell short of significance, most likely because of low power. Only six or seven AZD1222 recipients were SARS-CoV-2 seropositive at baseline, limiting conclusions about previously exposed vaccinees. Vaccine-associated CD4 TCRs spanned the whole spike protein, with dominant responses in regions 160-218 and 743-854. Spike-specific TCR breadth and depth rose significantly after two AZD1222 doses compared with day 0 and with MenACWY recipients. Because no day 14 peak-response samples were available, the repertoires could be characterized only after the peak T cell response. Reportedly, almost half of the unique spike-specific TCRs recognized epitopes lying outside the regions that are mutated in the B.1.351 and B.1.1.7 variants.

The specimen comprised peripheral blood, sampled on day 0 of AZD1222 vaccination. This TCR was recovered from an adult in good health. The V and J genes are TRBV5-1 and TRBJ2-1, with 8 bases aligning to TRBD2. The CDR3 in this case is CASSLRGGSNEQFF. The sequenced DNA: TGCGCCAGCAGCTTGCGGGGGGGCTCCAATGAGCAGTTCTTC.